Included here is one TCR beta chain sequence, with context. The target antigen is unknown. Drawing of peripheral blood yielded about 9.6 milliliters from each donor. This specimen comes from a study of blood T cells in healthy people across ages. Study at large: Template switching caught about one barcoded beta molecule for each two T cells. The study, taken as a whole, reports: From one million sequenced T cells, diversity estimates were lower bounds.

Primers used in a second PCR of about 6 to 11 cycles were a sample-barcoded 5' primer and a J-beta primer mix. TCRdb passed the 5' RACE reads through MiXCR, listing each CDR3 protein once. The sample lists roughly 1.7 million distinct CDR3 sequences, about 31% seen once, with roughly 12% in the top ten. Trimming removed 6 bases from V and 8 bases from J; junction bases left unmatched: 3. Germline values: CDR1 MNHNS, CDR2 SASEGT. There are 13 residues in the CDR3. V usage is TRBV6-1 and J usage is TRBJ1-6, with 8 bases fitting TRBD1. Sequenced input: blood. This sequence originates from a woman in her 30s in good health. CDR3 DNA sequence: TGTGCCAGCAGACAGGGGGGGGATTCACCCCTCCACTTT. It codes for CASRQGGDSPLHF.